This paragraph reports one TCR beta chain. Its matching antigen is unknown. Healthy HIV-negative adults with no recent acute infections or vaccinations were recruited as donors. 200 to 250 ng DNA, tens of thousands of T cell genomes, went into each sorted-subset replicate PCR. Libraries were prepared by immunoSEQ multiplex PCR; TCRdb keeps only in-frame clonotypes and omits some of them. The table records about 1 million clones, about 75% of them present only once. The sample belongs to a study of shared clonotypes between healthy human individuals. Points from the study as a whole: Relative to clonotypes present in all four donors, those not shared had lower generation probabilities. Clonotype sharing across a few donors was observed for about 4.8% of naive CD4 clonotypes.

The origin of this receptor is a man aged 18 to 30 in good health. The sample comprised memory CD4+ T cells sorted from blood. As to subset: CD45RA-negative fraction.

The CDR3 DNA reads TGTGCCAGTATTAAGTCAGGGAACACTGAAGCTTTCTTT. Translated, it gives CASIKSGNTEAFF. The chain joins TRBV19 to TRBJ1-1, with D unresolved. Trimming removed 7 bases from V and 1 base from J, with 10 bases in between. The CDR3 spans 13 residues. Germline CDR1 LNHDA, CDR2 SQIVND (reference sequence).